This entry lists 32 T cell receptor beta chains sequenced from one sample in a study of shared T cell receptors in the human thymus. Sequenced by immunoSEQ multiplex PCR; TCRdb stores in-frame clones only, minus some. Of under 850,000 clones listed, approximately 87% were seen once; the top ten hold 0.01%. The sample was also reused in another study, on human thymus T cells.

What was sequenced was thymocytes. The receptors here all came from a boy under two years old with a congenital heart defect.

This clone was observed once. CDR3 protein: CASSPPGATGNGYTF. The CDR3 DNA reads TGTGCCAGCTCACCACCGGGGGCGACAGGGAATGGCTACACCTTC. This chain joins TRBV18 and TRBJ1-2, with 7 bases fitting TRBD1. This CDR3 spans 15 amino acids. Losses at the gene ends were 0 bases for V and 6 bases for J; bases not matched to a gene: 7. Per the germline V gene, CDR1 is KGHSH and CDR2 is LQKENI. The full variable domain, its missing parts supplied by reference TRBV18 and TRBJ1-2, is NAGVMQNPRHLVRRRGQEARLRCSPMKGHSHVYWYRQLPEEGLKFMVYLQKENIIDESGMPKERFSAEFPKEGPSILRIQQVVRGDSAAYFCASSPPGATGNGYTFGSGTRLTVV.

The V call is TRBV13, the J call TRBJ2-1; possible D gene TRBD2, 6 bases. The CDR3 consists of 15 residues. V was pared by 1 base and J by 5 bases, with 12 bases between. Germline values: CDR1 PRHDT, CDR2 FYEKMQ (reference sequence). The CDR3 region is CASSLVAGTDNEQFF. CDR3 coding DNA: TGTGCCAGCAGCTTAGTTGCGGGAACGGACAATGAGCAGTTCTTC.

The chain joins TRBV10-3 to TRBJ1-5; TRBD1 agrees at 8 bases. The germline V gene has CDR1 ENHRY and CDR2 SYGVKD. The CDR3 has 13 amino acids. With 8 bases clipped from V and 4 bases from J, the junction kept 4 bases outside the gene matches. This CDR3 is CAISGTGNQPQHF. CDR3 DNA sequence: TGTGCCATCTCCGGGACAGGTAATCAGCCCCAGCATTTT.

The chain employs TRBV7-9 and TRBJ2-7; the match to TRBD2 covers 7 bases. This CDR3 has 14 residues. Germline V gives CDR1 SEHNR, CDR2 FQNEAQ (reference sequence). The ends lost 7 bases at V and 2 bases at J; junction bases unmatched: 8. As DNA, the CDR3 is TGTGCCAGCATTCCTGGGGAGGGCGCCTACGAGCAGTACTTC. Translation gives CASIPGEGAYEQYF.

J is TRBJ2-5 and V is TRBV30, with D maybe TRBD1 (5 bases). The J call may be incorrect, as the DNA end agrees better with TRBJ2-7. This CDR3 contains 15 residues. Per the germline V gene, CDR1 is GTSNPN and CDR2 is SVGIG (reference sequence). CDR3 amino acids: CAWSMWQGVVYEQYF. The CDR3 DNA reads TGTGCCTGGAGTATGTGGCAAGGGGTGGTTTACGAGCAGTACTTC.

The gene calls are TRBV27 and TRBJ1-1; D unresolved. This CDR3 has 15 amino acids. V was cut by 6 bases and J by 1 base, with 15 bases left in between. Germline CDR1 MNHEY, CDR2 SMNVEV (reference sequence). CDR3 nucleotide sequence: TGTGCCAGCAGGATCTCCGGTTCCGGGAACACTGAAGCTTTCTTT. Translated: CASRISGSGNTEAFF.

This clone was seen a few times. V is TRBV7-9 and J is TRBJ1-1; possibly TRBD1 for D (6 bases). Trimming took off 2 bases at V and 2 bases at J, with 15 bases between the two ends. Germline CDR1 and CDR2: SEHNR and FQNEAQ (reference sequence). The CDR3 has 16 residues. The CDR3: CASSLSRTALNTEAFF. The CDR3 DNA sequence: TGTGCCAGCAGCTTATCCCGGACAGCCCTTAACACTGAAGCTTTCTTT.

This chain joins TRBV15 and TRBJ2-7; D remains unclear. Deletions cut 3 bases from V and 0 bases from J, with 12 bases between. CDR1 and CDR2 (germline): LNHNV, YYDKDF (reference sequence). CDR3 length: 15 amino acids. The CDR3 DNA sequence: TGTGCCACCAGCAGTGCCCTGGGCACCTCCTACGAGCAGTACTTC. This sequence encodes CATSSALGTSYEQYF.

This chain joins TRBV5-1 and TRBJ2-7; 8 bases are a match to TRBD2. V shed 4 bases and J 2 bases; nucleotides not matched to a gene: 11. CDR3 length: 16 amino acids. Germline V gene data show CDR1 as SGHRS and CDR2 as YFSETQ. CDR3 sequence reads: CASSQRGGGSPYEQYF. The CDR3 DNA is TGCGCCAGCAGCCAGAGGGGCGGGGGGAGTCCCTACGAGCAGTACTTC.

This CDR3 is CASSVQMAGETQYF. CDR3 nucleotides: TGTGCCAGCAGTGTACAGATGGCGGGAGAGACCCAGTACTTC. This chain uses TRBV28 with TRBJ2-5, with D possibly TRBD2 on 5 matching bases. Looked up from germline, CDR1 is MDHEN and CDR2 is SYDVKM. Trimming left V 5 bases short and J 4 bases short, with 14 bases between. The CDR3 contains 14 residues.

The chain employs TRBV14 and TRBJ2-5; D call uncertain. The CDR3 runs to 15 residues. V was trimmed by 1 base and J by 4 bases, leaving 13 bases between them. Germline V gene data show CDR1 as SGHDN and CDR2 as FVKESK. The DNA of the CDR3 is TGTGCCAGCAGCCAAGGTGGGTCCCCAGGAGAGACCCAGTACTTC. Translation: CASSQGGSPGETQYF.

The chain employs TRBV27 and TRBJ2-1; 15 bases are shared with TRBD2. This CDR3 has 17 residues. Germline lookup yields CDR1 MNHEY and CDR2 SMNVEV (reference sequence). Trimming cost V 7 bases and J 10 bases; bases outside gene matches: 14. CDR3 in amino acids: CASTHPYGLAGGREQFF. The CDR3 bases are TGTGCCAGCACCCACCCGTACGGACTAGCGGGAGGGAGGGAGCAGTTCTTC.

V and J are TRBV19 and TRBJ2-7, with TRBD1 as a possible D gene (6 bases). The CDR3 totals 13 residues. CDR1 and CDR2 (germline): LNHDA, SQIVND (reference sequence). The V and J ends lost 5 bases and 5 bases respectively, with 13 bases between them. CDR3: CASSPQGPNEQYF. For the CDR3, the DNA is TGTGCCAGTAGTCCACAGGGCCCTAACGAGCAGTACTTC. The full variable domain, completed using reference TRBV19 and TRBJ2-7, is DGGITQSPKYLFRKEGQNVTLSCEQNLNHDAMYWYRQDPGQGLRLIYYSQIVNDFQKGDIAEGYSVSREKKESFPLTVTSAQKNPTAFYLCASSPQGPNEQYFGPGTRLTVT.

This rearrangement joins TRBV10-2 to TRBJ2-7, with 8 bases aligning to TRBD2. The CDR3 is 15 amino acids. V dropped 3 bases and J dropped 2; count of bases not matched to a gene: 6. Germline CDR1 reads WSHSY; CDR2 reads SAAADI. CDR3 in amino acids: CASSEPGTRTYEQYF. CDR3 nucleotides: TGCGCCAGCAGTGAACCCGGGACTAGAACCTACGAGCAGTACTTC.

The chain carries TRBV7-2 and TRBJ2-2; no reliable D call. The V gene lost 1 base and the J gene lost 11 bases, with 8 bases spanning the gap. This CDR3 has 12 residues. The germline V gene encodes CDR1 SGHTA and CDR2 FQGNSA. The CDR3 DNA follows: TGTGCCAGCAGCTTAGAAGCCAATGAGCTGTTTTTT. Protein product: CASSLEANELFF.

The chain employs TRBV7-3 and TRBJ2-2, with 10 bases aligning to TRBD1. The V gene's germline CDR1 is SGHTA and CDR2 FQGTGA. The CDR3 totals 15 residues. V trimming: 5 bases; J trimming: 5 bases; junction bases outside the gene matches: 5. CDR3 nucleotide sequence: TGTGCCAGCAGCCGCCAGGACAGGGGGACCGGGGAGCTGTTTTTT. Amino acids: CASSRQDRGTGELFF.

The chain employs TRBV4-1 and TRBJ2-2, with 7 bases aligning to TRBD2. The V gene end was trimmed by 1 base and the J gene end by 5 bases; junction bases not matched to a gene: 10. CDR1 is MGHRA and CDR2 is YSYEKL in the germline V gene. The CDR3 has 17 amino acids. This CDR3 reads CASSQGGDPGGTGELFF. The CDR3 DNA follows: TGCGCCAGCAGCCAAGGTGGGGACCCCGGGGGGACCGGGGAGCTGTTTTTT.

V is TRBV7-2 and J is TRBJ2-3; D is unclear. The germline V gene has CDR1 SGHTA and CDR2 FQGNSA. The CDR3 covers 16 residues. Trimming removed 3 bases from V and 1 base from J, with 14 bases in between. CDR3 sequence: CASSFCGGEGTDTQYF. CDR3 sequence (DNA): TGTGCCAGCAGCTTCTGCGGCGGAGAGGGCACAGATACGCAGTATTTT.

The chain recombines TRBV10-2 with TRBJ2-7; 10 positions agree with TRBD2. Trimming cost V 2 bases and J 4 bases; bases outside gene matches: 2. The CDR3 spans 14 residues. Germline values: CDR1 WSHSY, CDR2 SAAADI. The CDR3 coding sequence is TGCGCCAGCAGTGAGAAGCGGGAGGGTTACGAGCAGTACTTC. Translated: CASSEKREGYEQYF.

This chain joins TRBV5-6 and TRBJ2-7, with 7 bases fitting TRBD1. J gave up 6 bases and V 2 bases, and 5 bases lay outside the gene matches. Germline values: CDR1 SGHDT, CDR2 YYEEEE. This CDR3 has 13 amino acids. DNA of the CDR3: TGTGCCAGCAGCTTTTCCGCAGGGGGCGAGCAGTACTTC. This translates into CASSFSAGGEQYF.

CDR3 in amino acids: CASISTNGSVQETQYF. The CDR3 DNA follows: TGTGCCAGCATCAGTACGAACGGGTCGGTCCAAGAGACCCAGTACTTC. The V gene is TRBV25-1, the J gene TRBJ2-5, with D unresolved. The germline V gene has CDR1 MGHDK and CDR2 SYGVNS. Trimming pared 7 bases from V and 1 base from J, leaving 19 bases between. The CDR3 totals 16 residues.

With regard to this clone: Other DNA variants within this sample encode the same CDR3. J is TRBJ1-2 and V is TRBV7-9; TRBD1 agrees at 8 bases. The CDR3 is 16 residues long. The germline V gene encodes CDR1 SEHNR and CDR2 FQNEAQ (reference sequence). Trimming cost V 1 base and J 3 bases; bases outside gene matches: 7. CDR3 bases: TGTGCCAGCAGCTTAGTTCCCGGGACAGGAGACTATGGCTACACCTTC. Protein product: CASSLVPGTGDYGYTF. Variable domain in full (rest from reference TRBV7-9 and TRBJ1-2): DTGVSQNPRHKITKRGQNVTFRCDPISEHNRLYWYRQTLGQGPEFLTYFQNEAQLEKSRLLSDRFSAERPKGSFSTLEIQRTEQGDSAMYLCASSLVPGTGDYGYTFGSGTRLTVV.

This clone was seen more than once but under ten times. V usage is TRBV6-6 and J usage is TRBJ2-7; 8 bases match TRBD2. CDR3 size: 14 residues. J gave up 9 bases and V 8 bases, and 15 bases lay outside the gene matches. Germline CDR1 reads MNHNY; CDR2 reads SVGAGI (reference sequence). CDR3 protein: CASGSAGVGLGQYF. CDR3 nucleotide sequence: TGTGCCAGCGGCTCAGCGGGAGTTGGGTTGGGGCAGTACTTC.

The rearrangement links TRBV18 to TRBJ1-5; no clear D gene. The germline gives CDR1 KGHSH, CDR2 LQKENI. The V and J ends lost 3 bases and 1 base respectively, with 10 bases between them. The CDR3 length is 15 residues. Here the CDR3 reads CASSPFQKSNQPQHF. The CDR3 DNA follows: TGTGCCAGCTCACCGTTTCAGAAAAGCAATCAGCCCCAGCATTTT.

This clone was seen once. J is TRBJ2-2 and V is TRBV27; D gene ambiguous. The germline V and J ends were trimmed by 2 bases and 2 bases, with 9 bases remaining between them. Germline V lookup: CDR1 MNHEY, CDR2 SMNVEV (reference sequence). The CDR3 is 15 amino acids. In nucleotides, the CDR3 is TGTGCCAGCAGTTTAAAATGGCAAAACACCGGGGAGCTGTTTTTT. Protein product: CASSLKWQNTGELFF.

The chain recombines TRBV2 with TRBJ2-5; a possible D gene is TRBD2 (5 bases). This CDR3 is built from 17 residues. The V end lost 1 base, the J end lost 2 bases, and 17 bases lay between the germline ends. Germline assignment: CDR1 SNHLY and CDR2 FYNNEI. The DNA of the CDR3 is TGTGCCAGCAGTGAAGACGGCTCGACTATGGGGCAAGAGACCCAGTACTTC. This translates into CASSEDGSTMGQETQYF.

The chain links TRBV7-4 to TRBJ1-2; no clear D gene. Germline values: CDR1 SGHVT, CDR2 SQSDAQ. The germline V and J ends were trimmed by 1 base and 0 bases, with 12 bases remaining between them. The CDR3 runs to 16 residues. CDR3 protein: CASSLVLRPANYGYTF. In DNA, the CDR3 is TGTGCCAGCAGCTTAGTACTCAGGCCAGCTAACTATGGCTACACCTTC.

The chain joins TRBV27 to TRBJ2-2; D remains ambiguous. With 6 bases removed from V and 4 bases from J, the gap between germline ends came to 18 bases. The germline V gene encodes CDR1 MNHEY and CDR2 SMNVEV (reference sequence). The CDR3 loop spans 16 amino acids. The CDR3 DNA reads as TGTGCCAGCAGAGTATCCCCCTACTCCTTCACCGGGGAGCTGTTTTTT. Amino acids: CASRVSPYSFTGELFF.

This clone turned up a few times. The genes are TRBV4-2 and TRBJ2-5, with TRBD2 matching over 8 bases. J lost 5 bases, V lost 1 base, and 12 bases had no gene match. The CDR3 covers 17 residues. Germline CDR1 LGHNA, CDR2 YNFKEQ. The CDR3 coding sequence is TGTGCCAGCAGCCAAGGGACTAGCACTTTATTAGGGGAGACCCAGTACTTC. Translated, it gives CASSQGTSTLLGETQYF.

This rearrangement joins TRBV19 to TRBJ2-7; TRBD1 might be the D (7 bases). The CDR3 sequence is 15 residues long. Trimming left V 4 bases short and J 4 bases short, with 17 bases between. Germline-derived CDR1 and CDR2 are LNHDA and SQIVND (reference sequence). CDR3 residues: CASSRQGREWYEQYF. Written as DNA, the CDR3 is TGTGCCAGTAGTAGACAGGGACGGGAGTGGTACGAGCAGTACTTC. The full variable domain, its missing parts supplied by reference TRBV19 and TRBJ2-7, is DGGITQSPKYLFRKEGQNVTLSCEQNLNHDAMYWYRQDPGQGLRLIYYSQIVNDFQKGDIAEGYSVSREKKESFPLTVTSAQKNPTAFYLCASSRQGREWYEQYFGPGTRLTVT.

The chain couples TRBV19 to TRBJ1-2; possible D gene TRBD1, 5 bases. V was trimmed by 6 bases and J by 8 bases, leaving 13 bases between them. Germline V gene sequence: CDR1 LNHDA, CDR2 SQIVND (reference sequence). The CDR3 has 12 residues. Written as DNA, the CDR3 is TGTGCCAGTAGGACAGCGCCATCAGGCTACACCTTC. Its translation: CASRTAPSGYTF.

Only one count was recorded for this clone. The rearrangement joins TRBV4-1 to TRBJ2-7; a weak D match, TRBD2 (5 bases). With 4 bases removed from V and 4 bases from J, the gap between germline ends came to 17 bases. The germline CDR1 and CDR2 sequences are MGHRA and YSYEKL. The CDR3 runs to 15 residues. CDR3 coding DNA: TGCGCCAGCAGCCTCATTTCCGGGGTCCCATACGAGCAGTACTTC. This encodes CASSLISGVPYEQYF.